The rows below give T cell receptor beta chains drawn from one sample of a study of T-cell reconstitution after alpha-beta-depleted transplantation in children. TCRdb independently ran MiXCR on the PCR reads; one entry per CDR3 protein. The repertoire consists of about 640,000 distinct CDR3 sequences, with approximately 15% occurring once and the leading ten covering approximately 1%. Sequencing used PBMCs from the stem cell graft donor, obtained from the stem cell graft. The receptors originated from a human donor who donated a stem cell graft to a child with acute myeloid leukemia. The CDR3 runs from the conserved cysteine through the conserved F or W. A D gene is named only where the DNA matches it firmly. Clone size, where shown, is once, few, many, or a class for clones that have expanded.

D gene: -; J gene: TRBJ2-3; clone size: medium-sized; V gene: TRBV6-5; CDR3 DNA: TGTGCCAGCAGTCCAAGTGTTTGGACAGATACGCAGTATTTT; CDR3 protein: CASSPSVWTDTQYF
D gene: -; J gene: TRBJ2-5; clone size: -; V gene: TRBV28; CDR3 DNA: TGTGCCAGCAGTTTCGGTAGTATGGAGACCCAGTACTTC; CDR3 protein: CASSFGSMETQYF
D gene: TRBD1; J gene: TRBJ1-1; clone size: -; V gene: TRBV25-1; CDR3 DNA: TGTGCCAGCAGTGTCCCGGGACAGGGGTTGAACACTGAAGCTTTCTTT; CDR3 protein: CASSVPGQGLNTEAFF
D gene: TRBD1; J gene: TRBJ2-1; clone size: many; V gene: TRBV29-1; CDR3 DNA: TGCAGCGTTGAGCCCAGGGGGCGCGGGAATGAGCAGTTCTTC; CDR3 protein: CSVEPRGRGNEQFF
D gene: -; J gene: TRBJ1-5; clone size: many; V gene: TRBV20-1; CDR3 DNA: TGCAGTGCTAGAGATCTCAGGGCTAATAGCAATCAGCCCCAGCATTTT; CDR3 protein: CSARDLRANSNQPQHF
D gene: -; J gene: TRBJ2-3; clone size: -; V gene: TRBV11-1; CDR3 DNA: TGTGCCAGCGGTTCCCTTTGGGAAGACACAGATACGCAGTATTTT; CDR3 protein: CASGSLWEDTDTQYF
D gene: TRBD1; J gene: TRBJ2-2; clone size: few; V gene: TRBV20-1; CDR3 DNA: TGCAGTGCCAGAGGCAACAGGGGGCAAACCGGGGAGCTGTTTTTT; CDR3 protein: CSARGNRGQTGELFF
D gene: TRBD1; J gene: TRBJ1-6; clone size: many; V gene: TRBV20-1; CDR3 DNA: TGCAGTGCTAACCAGGGGGCGCGCGATTCACCCCTCCACTTT; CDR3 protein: CSANQGARDSPLHF
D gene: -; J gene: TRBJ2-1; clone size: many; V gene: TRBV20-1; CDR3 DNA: TGCAGTGGTTCCGGTACAAGCTCCTACAATGAGCAGTTCTTC; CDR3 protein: CSGSGTSSYNEQFF
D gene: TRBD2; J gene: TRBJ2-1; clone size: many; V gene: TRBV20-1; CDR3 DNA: TGCAGTGCTGCTACCGGGACTAGTATCTACAATGAGCAGTTCTTC; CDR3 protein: CSAATGTSIYNEQFF
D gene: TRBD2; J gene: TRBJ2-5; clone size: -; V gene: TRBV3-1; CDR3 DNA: TGTGCCAGCAGCTACAGGACTAGCGGGGCGCAAGAGACCCAGTACTTC; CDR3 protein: CASSYRTSGAQETQYF
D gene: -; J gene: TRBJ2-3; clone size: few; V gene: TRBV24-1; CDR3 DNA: TGTGCCACCAGTACAGGCGCGGGGACGCAGTATTTT; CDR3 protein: CATSTGAGTQYF
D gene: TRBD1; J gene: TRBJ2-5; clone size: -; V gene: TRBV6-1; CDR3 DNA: TGTGCCAGCAGGAACCGGGACAGTTGGTACCAAGAGACCCAGTACTTC; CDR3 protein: CASRNRDSWYQETQYF
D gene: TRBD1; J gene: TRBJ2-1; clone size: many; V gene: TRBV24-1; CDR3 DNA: TGTGCCACCAGTGATTTCAGGGGGATGGGAAAGGTTGAGCAGTTCTTC; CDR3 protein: CATSDFRGMGKVEQFF
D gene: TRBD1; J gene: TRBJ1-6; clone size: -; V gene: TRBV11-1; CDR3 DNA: TGTGCCAGCAGCTTAAGGGGGCAGGCTAGCTCCTATAATTCACCCCTCCACTTT; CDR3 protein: CASSLRGQASSYNSPLHF
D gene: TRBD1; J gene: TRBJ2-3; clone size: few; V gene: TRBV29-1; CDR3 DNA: TGCAGCTCCCCGAGGACAGGGGGGTCGGTTAGCACAGATACGCAGTATTTT; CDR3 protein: CSSPRTGGSVSTDTQYF
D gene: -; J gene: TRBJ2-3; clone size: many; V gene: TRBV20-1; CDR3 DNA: TGCAGTGCTACTACGGGACGGCCTCGCACAGATACGCAGTATTTT; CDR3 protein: CSATTGRPRTDTQYF
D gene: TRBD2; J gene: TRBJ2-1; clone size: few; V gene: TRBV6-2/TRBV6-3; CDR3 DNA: TGTGCCAGCAGGGACGGGACTAGCGGGGAAAATGAGCAGTTCTTC; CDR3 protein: CASRDGTSGENEQFF
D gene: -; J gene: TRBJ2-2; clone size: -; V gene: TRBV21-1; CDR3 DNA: TGTGCCAGCAGCCTTCTGACAGGAACGAACACCGGGGAGCTGTTTTTT; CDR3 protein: CASSLLTGTNTGELFF
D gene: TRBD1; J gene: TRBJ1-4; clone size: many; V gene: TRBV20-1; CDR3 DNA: TGCAGTGCTACCGCAGGGGGGACTAATGAAAAACTGTTTTTT; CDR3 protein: CSATAGGTNEKLFF
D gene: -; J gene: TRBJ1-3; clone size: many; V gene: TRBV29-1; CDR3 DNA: TGCAGCGCCATGCCCCCCGGGGCTGGAAACACCATATATTTT; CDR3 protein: CSAMPPGAGNTIYF
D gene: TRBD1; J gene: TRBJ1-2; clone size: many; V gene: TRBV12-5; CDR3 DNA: TGTGCTAGTGGTTTGGTGGGGGACAGGGGGCGATCAAGAGGCTACACCTTC; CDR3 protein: CASGLVGDRGRSRGYTF
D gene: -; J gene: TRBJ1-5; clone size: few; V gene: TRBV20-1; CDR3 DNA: TGCAGTGCTAGAGAGGGTCCGGACTTAAATCAGCCCCAGCATTTT; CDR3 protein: CSAREGPDLNQPQHF
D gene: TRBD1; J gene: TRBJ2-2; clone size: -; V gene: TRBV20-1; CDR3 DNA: TGCAGTGCTAGAGATCAGACAGGGGGCGACACCGGGGAGCTGTTTTTT; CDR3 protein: CSARDQTGGDTGELFF
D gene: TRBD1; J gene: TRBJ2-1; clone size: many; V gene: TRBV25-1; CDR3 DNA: TGTGCCAGCAGCCGGGGACAGGACTCCTACAATGAGCAGTTCTTC; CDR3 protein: CASSRGQDSYNEQFF
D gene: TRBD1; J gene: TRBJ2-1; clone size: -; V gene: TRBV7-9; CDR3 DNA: TGTGCCAGCAGCTCCCGGGACAGCTATGAGCAGTTCTTC; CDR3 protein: CASSSRDSYEQFF
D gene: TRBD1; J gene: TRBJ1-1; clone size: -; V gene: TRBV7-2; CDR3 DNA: TGTGCCAGCAGCTTAGCTGTGACAGGGGAAACTGAAGCTTTCTTT; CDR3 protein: CASSLAVTGETEAFF
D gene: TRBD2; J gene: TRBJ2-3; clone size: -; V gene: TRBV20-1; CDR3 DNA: TGCAGTGCGGCGGGGCAAGCGGGGGGGCTGGGTACGCAGTATTTT; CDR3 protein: CSAAGQAGGLGTQYF
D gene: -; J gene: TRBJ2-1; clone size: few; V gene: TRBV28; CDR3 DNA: TGTGCCAGCGTGGGACCGAGAGAGCGGGTATCCTACAATGAGCAGTTCTTC; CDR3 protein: CASVGPRERVSYNEQFF
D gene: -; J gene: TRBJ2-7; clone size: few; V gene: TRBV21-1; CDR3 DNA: TGTGCCAGCAGCAAACTCGACAGGGGGGACCTCGAGCAGTACTTC; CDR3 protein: CASSKLDRGDLEQYF
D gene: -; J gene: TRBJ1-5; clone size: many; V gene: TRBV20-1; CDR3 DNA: TGCAGTGCTAGGGGAGCCCTAGGCAGCAATCAGCCCCAGCATTTT; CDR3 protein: CSARGALGSNQPQHF
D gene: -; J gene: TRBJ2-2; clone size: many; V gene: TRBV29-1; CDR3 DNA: TGCAGCGTTAAAAAGAACACCGGGGAGCTGTTTTTT; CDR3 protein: CSVKKNTGELFF
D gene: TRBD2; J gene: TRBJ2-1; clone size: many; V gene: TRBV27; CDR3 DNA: TGTGCCAGCAGTAGCCGGGGGCTAGCGGGGGGAAACAATTACAATGAGCAGTTCTTC; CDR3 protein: CASSSRGLAGGNNYNEQFF
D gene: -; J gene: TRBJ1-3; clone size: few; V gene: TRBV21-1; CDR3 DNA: TGTGCCAGCAGCAAAAGGACAGGGGAAAACTCTGGAAACACCATATATTTT; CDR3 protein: CASSKRTGENSGNTIYF
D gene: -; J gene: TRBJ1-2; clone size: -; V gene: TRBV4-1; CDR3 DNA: TGCGCCAGCAGCCAAGATAGGGCGGGGAGGTACACCTTC; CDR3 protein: CASSQDRAGRYTF
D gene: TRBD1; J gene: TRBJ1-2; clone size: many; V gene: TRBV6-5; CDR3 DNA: TGTGCCAGCAGTTACGGTGACAGGGGAGGCTATGGCTACACCTTC; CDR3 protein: CASSYGDRGGYGYTF
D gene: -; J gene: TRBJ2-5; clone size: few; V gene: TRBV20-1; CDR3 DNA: TGCAGTGCAGGGGACCCTACGTGGGAGACCCAGTACTTC; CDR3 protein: CSAGDPTWETQYF
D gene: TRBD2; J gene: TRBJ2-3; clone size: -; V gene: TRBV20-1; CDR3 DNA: TGCAGTGCTAGAAGTATCGCGGGGGGCCGCACAGATACGCAGTATTTT; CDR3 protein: CSARSIAGGRTDTQYF
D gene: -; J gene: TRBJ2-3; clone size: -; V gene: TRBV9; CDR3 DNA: TGTGCCAGCAGCGTAGCGGGAACAAACACAGATACGCAGTATTTT; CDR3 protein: CASSVAGTNTDTQYF
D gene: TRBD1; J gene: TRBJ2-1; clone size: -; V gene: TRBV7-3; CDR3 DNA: TGTGCCAGCAGCCCACAAGACAGGGTAGAATACAATGAGCAGTTCTTC; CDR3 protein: CASSPQDRVEYNEQFF
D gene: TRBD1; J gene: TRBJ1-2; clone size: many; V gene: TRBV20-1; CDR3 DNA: TGCAGTGCCCCCGGGACAGGGGGCTTGTTTGGGGGCTACACCTTC; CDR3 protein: CSAPGTGGLFGGYTF
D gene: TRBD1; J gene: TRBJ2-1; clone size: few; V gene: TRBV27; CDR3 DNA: TGTGCCAGTCTACGACAGGGGGGGTACAATGAGCAGTTCTTC; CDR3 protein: CASLRQGGYNEQFF
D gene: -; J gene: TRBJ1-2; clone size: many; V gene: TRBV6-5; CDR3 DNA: TGTGCCAGCCACGCATCAGCAGGGAGCTATGGCTACACCTTC; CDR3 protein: CASHASAGSYGYTF
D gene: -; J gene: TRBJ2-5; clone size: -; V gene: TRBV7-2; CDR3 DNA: TGTGCCAGCAGCTTAGCTGGCCAACGACAAGAGACCCAGTACTTC; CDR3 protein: CASSLAGQRQETQYF